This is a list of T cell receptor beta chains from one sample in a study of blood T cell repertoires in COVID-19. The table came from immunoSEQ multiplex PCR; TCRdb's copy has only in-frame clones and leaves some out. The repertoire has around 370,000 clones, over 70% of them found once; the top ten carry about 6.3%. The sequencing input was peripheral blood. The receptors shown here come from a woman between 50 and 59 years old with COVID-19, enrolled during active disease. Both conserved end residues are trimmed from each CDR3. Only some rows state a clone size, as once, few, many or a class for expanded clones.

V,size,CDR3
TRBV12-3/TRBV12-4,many,ASRDSGNIQY
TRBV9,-,ASSVGLAGFSDTQY
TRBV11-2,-,ASSAITGSTNEKLF
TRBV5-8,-,ASSHSYEQY
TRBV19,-,ASGTGSNNQPQH
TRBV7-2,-,ASSFEAGGEAF
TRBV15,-,ATSTIGGADEKLF
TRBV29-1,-,SVAPGRGPGYT
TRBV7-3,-,ASSPTGANVLT
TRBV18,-,ASFMPVGSYNEQF
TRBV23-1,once,ASSQWEAGEGNQPQH
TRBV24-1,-,ATSDTRQGEGVEQY
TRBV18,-,ASSSYGQINTEAF
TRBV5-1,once,ASSLVAAAYNEQF
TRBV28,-,ASSSGTSGRARKNEQF
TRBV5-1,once,ASSRGTEKNQETQY
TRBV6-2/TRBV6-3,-,ASSPHITGLAGETQY
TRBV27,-,ASSLAGDSNQPQH
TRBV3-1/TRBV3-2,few,ASSQDPGTYEQY
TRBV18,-,ASSPDTGGAEAF
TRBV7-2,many,ASRPGGLETQY
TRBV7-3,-,ASSDGTSGRQETQY
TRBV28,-,ASRQPTGNTGELF
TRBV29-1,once,SVIREDYGYT